A single sample is the source of the 25 T cell receptor beta chains below, sequenced in a study of blood T cell repertoires in COVID-19. The assay was immunoSEQ multiplex PCR, and TCRdb's table has in-frame clones only and misses some. The profile shows approximately 91,000 clones, approximately 76% of them singletons. The material sequenced was peripheral blood. The receptors here all came from a man between 65 and 79 years old with acute or convalescent COVID-19.

The chain couples TRBV6-2 or TRBV6-3 to TRBJ2-7; a weak D match, TRBD2 (5 bases). Germline lookup yields CDR1 MNHEY and CDR2 SVGEGT. The ends were cut back, 5 bases at V and 6 bases at J, with 20 bases in the middle. The CDR3 is made up of 15 amino acids. The CDR3 DNA follows: TGTGCCAGCAGTGCACGAAGGGCTGGAGGTAGCGAGCAGTACTTC. Protein sequence: CASSARRAGGSEQYF.

The gene calls are TRBV5-6 and TRBJ2-3, with TRBD1 matching over 10 bases. The ends lost 2 bases at V and 4 bases at J; junction bases unmatched: 7. In germline, CDR1 is SGHDT, CDR2 YYEEEE. The CDR3 runs 16 residues. CDR3 DNA: TGTGCCAGCAGCTTTTTAGGGACAGGGGCGGCAGATACGCAGTATTTT. Translated, it gives CASSFLGTGAADTQYF. Using reference TRBV5-6 and TRBJ2-3 for the parts outside the CDR3, the full variable domain is DAGVTQSPTHLIKTRGQQVTLRCSPKSGHDTVSWYQQALGQGPQFIFQYYEEEERQRGNFPDRFSGHQFPNYSSELNVNALLLGDSALYLCASSFLGTGAADTQYFGPGTRLTVL.

The chain has TRBV20-1 and TRBJ2-1, with D possibly TRBD1 on 5 matching bases. This CDR3 region has 11 residues. Germline CDR1 is DFQATT and CDR2 is SNEGSKA (reference sequence). Deletions cut 3 bases from V and 8 bases from J, with 8 bases between. The CDR3 nucleotides read TGCAGTGCTAGTAGGGGCGATGAGCAGTTCTTC. Its protein is CSASRGDEQFF.

This chain uses TRBV27 with TRBJ2-7, with 9 bases that match TRBD1. After removal of 4 bases from V and 6 bases from J, the junction contained 4 bases not matched to a gene. The germline gives CDR1 MNHEY, CDR2 SMNVEV (reference sequence). The CDR3 consists of 13 residues. This CDR3 reads CASSSQGAGEQYF. In DNA form, the CDR3 reads TGTGCCAGCAGTTCACAGGGGGCAGGCGAGCAGTACTTC.

This sequence joins TRBV4-1 and TRBJ1-5; D not resolved. The ends were cut back, 6 bases at V and 3 bases at J, with 21 bases in the middle. Germline V CDR1 and CDR2: MGHRA, YSYEKL. The CDR3 runs to 17 residues. The CDR3 is CASSPAPSQALNQPQHF. The CDR3 region has the DNA TGCGCCAGCAGTCCGGCCCCATCCCAGGCCCTCAATCAGCCCCAGCATTTT.

A word on this clone: The sample contains more than one DNA sequence encoding this CDR3. V and J are TRBV29-1 and TRBJ2-7; 8 bases align to TRBD1. After removal of 2 bases from V and 1 base from J, the junction contained 1 base not matched to a gene. The CDR3 contains 13 residues. CDR1 is SQVTM, CDR2 ANQGSEA, per germline. This CDR3 is CSVETGGSYEQYF. The CDR3 DNA sequence: TGCAGCGTTGAAACAGGGGGGTCCTACGAGCAGTACTTC.

V usage is TRBV11-3 and J usage is TRBJ2-1; D is undetermined. Germline loops: CDR1 SGHNT, CDR2 YENEEA. The V and J ends lost 5 bases and 1 base respectively, with 12 bases between them. The CDR3 runs 15 residues. The CDR3 region is CASSHHVVSYNEQFF. CDR3 DNA sequence: TGTGCCAGCAGCCATCACGTAGTGTCCTACAATGAGCAGTTCTTC.

The chain couples TRBV27 to TRBJ2-7, with 10 bases identical to TRBD2. The CDR3 consists of 16 residues. Germline V gene data show CDR1 as MNHEY and CDR2 as SMNVEV (reference sequence). V shed 2 bases and J 9 bases; nucleotides not matched to a gene: 13. CDR3 sequence (DNA): TGTGCCAGCAGTTTACTAGCTAGCGGGAGTGATGCTCCGCAGTACTTC. Translating it yields CASSLLASGSDAPQYF.

The genes are TRBV7-9 and TRBJ1-2; D may be TRBD1 (5 bases). CDR1 and CDR2 (germline): SEHNR, FQNEAQ (reference sequence). The V and J ends lost 6 bases and 4 bases respectively, with 12 bases between them. The CDR3 has 13 residues. CDR3 nucleotide sequence: TGTGCCAGCAGTCCCGAACAGGTCTATGGCTACACCTTC. It yields the protein CASSPEQVYGYTF.

V is TRBV28 and J is TRBJ2-1; maybe TRBD2 (6 bases). The CDR3 length is 16 residues. Germline V lookup: CDR1 MDHEN, CDR2 SYDVKM. V lost 3 bases, J lost 2 bases, and 14 bases lay in between. The CDR3 region is CASSLSDAGPYNEQFF. CDR3 bases: TGTGCCAGCAGTTTGTCGGATGCGGGACCCTACAATGAGCAGTTCTTC.

The J gene is TRBJ2-3, the V gene TRBV7-9, with D hard to call. Germline CDR1 reads SEHNR; CDR2 reads FQNEAQ (reference sequence). V lost 6 bases to trimming and J lost 2 bases, with 12 bases between them. This CDR3 region has 14 residues. The CDR3 DNA reads as TGTGCCAGCAGACCCGAGAAACCCACAGATACGCAGTATTTT. Its translation: CASRPEKPTDTQYF.

The rearrangement links TRBV6-5 to TRBJ2-3; TRBD1 agrees at 7 bases. The CDR3 loop spans 13 amino acids. Per germline, CDR1 MNHEY and CDR2 SVGAGI. Trimming at V came to 5 bases and at J to 12 bases, leaving 11 bases not matched to a gene. The CDR3 region is CASSTKGAFHQYF. The DNA for the CDR3 is TGTGCCAGCAGTACTAAGGGGGCCTTCCACCAGTATTTT.

The genes are TRBV28 and TRBJ1-1; 9 bases are a match to TRBD1. Germline V gene sequence: CDR1 MDHEN, CDR2 SYDVKM. Germline trimming cut 8 bases from V and 4 bases from J; bases unmatched to any gene: 11. The CDR3 totals 15 residues. The DNA of the CDR3 is TGTGCCAGCGGAACCCTCGACAGGGGGTTCACTGAAGCTTTCTTT. Translated, it gives CASGTLDRGFTEAFF.

The V call is TRBV6-1, the J call TRBJ1-5; tentatively, D is TRBD1 (6 bases). The V gene's germline CDR1 is MNHNS and CDR2 SASEGT. Trimming left V 1 base short and J 5 bases short, with 15 bases between. The CDR3 is made up of 16 amino acids. The CDR3 loop is CASSEVRTATYQPQHF. CDR3 nucleotide sequence: TGTGCCAGCAGTGAAGTTAGGACAGCAACTTATCAGCCCCAGCATTTT.

There are a few counts of this clone. The rearrangement joins TRBV6-5 to TRBJ1-5, with D hard to call. Germline CDR1 MNHEY, CDR2 SVGAGI. V lost 6 bases, J lost 5 bases, and 5 bases lay in between. This CDR3 has 11 residues. In DNA form, the CDR3 reads TGTGCCAGCAGAGACTATCAGCCCCAGCATTTT. Amino acids: CASRDYQPQHF.

This clone was seen many times. This chain joins TRBV27 and TRBJ2-7; 14 nucleotides line up with TRBD2. The CDR3 runs to 18 residues. V trimming: 4 bases; J trimming: 2 bases; junction bases outside the gene matches: 10. Germline-derived CDR1 and CDR2 are MNHEY and SMNVEV (reference sequence). The CDR3 DNA reads TGTGCCAGCAGTTATGGGACTAGCGGGAGAAAGGGTACCTACGAGCAGTACTTC. This translates into CASSYGTSGRKGTYEQYF.

This chain links TRBV7-2 with TRBJ2-7; 13 bases are a match to TRBD2. The germline V gene encodes CDR1 SGHTA and CDR2 FQGNSA. With 6 bases clipped from V and 4 bases from J, the junction kept 6 bases outside the gene matches. The CDR3 contains 15 residues. The CDR3 nucleotides read TGTGCCAGCAGTCGGAGGACTAGCGGGAGTTACGAGCAGTACTTC. Translated: CASSRRTSGSYEQYF.

As DNA, the CDR3 is TGTGCCCGCGCGCGGAGAGACGAGCAGTACGTC. Protein product: CARARRDEQYV. The gene calls are TRBV6-9 and TRBJ2-7; no clear D gene. V lost 11 bases, J lost 5 bases, and 13 bases lay in between. The CDR3 spans 11 residues. CDR1 and CDR2 from the germline V gene are MNHGY and SVAAGI.

This clone was seen only once. This chain connects TRBV3-1 (or the pseudogene TRBV3-2) to TRBJ2-1, with D tentatively TRBD2 (6 bases). Germline-derived CDR1 and CDR2 are LGHDT and YNNKEL (reference sequence). Between the trimmed V and J ends, which lost 1 base and 4 bases, there was a span of 17 bases. This CDR3 region has 17 residues. The CDR3 coding sequence is TGTGCCAGCAGCCAAGGACCGACTAGATTTCTTTACAATGAGCAGTTCTTC. This encodes CASSQGPTRFLYNEQFF.

The chain is built from TRBV4-1 and TRBJ1-5, with unresolved D. The CDR3 extends over 15 amino acids. CDR1 is MGHRA, CDR2 YSYEKL, per germline. V was clipped by 4 bases and J by 7 bases, with 17 bases between them. Written as DNA, the CDR3 is TGCGCCAGCAGCCCGGCGGCGAGGGCGGGACAGCCCCAGCATTTT. The encoded protein is CASSPAARAGQPQHF.

The chain joins TRBV5-1 to TRBJ1-1; TRBD1 matches 8 bases. This CDR3 is 14 amino acids long. Trimming took 5 bases from V and 5 from J; bases not matched to a gene: 8. The germline V gene has CDR1 SGHRS and CDR2 YFSETQ. The CDR3 reads CASSPRTGRTEAFF. CDR3 DNA: TGCGCCAGCAGTCCTAGGACAGGGCGGACTGAAGCTTTCTTT.

The chain joins TRBV7-9 to TRBJ2-7; 7 nucleotides line up with TRBD2. Trimming at V came to 5 bases and at J to 3 bases, leaving 10 bases not matched to a gene. The CDR3 spans 15 residues. Germline V gene data show CDR1 as SEHNR and CDR2 as FQNEAQ (reference sequence). The CDR3 here is CASSVTTSSSYEQYF. CDR3 in DNA: TGTGCCAGCAGCGTAACGACTAGCTCGAGCTACGAGCAGTACTTC.

The chain recombines TRBV19 with TRBJ2-7; TRBD1 matches 7 bases. The ends lost 2 bases at V and 0 bases at J; junction bases unmatched: 4. This CDR3 region has 15 residues. Germline loops: CDR1 LNHDA, CDR2 SQIVND (reference sequence). CDR3 sequence (DNA): TGTGCCAGTAGTATAAGGGGGCAAAGCTCCTACGAGCAGTACTTC. This sequence encodes CASSIRGQSSYEQYF.

CDR3 coding DNA: TGTGCCAGCAGTGAATGGAGAGTTTCCGGAAACACCATATATTTT. It yields the protein CASSEWRVSGNTIYF. The V and J genes are TRBV6-1 and TRBJ1-3; unclear D gene. Germline CDR1 is MNHNS and CDR2 is SASEGT. V lost 2 bases to trimming and J lost 4 bases, with 12 bases between them. The CDR3 totals 15 residues.

The rearrangement links TRBV5-1 to TRBJ2-2, with D maybe TRBD2 (5 bases). The ends were cut back, 0 bases at V and 3 bases at J, with 15 bases in the middle. There are 17 residues in the CDR3. Looked up from germline, CDR1 is SGHRS and CDR2 is YFSETQ. CDR3 in DNA: TGCGCCAGCAGCTTGGCCGGCCGGGGATCAGACACCGGGGAGCTGTTTTTT. Translation: CASSLAGRGSDTGELFF.